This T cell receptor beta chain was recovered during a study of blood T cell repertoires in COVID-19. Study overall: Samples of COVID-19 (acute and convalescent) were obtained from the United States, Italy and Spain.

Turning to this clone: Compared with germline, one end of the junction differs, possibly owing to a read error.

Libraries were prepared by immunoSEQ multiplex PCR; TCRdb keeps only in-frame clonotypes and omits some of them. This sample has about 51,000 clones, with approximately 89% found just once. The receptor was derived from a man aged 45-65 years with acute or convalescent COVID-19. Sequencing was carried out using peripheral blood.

The CDR3 is CASSLGNRGLIPLF. CDR3 DNA: TGCGCCAGCAGCCTGGGGAACAGGGGCCTAATTCCTCTCTTC. This rearrangement joins TRBV5-1 to TRBJ1-2, with 7 bases aligning to TRBD1. The CDR3 totals 14 residues. The germline CDR1 and CDR2 sequences are SGHRS and YFSETQ. The variable domain in full, with the rest retrieved from reference TRBV5-1 and TRBJ1-2, is KAGVTQTPRYLIKTRGQQVTLSCSPISGHRSVSWYQQTPGQGLQFLFEYFSETQRNKGNFPGRFSGRQFSNSRSEMNVSTLELGDSALYLCASSLGNRGLIPLFGSGTRLTVV.